The present TCR beta chain was sequenced within a study of cytomegalovirus exposure and HLA in healthy donors. Study outcomes and limitations: Both high specificity and high sensitivity reportedly marked the classifier's diagnosis of cytomegalovirus status. The study designated about 160 TCR beta chains cytomegalovirus-associated. A later look showed TCR association rates differing by HLA locus, highest for DRB1 and lowest for HLA-C.

The PCR was carried out with 60 Vbeta primers and 13 Jbeta primers. Using immunoSEQ multiplex PCR, the repertoire was profiled, and TCRdb retains in-frame clones only, with some absent. This table holds 100,000 to 150,000 clones, 70% to 85% found once. With respect to this clone: The antigen remains undetermined.

Trimming removed 4 bases at V and 3 bases at J, with 10 bases between. The germline V gene encodes CDR1 SGHVS and CDR2 FQNEAQ. The CDR3 is 14 amino acids. Sequencing was carried out using PBMCs. The source is an older woman in good health and CMV-seropositive. The chain links TRBV7-8 to TRBJ2-1; tentative D call: TRBD2 (5 bases). CDR3 protein: CASSSFRDYNEQFF. For the CDR3, the DNA is TGTGCCAGCAGCTCCTTCCGGGACTACAATGAGCAGTTCTTC.